A selection of T cell receptor beta chains follows, all from one sample in a study of early stage breast cancer tumors. Measured with immunoSEQ multiplex PCR; TCRdb has only the in-frame clones, and not every one. The table has some 30,000 clones, more than 65% seen once; the top ten hold around a tenth. The sequenced material came from breast tumor tissue. These receptors originate from a person in their thirties with breast cancer. CDR3s include the opening cysteine and the closing phenylalanine or tryptophan.

v_gene: TRBV7-8; j_gene: TRBJ1-3; CDR3aa: CASSTQGVGSGNTIYF
v_gene: TRBV28; j_gene: TRBJ1-5; CDR3aa: CASSSTGGPQPQHF
v_gene: TRBV5-6; j_gene: TRBJ2-7; CDR3aa: CASSLWGAYYEQYF
v_gene: TRBV6-5; j_gene: TRBJ2-7; CDR3aa: CASSLDPQAYEQYF
v_gene: TRBV9; j_gene: TRBJ2-1; CDR3aa: CARTSVCNEQFF
v_gene: TRBV11-2; j_gene: TRBJ2-7; CDR3aa: CASSPSGQSISYEQYF
v_gene: TRBV9; j_gene: TRBJ1-1; CDR3aa: CASSPRLTGWDTEAFF
v_gene: TRBV15; j_gene: TRBJ1-1; CDR3aa: CATSRVGAGTEAFF
v_gene: TRBV4-2; j_gene: TRBJ1-1; CDR3aa: CASSPRTSSDTEAFF
v_gene: TRBV5-4; j_gene: TRBJ2-1; CDR3aa: CASSLGLAPNEQFF
v_gene: TRBV30; j_gene: TRBJ1-5; CDR3aa: CAWSDNAYSNQPQHF
v_gene: TRBV5-8; j_gene: TRBJ2-7; CDR3aa: CASSSGDSSWSYEQYF
v_gene: TRBV6-5; j_gene: TRBJ1-2; CDR3aa: CASSYSAEQDYGYTF
v_gene: TRBV7-2; j_gene: TRBJ1-2; CDR3aa: CASSLQGLDGYTF
v_gene: TRBV12-5; j_gene: TRBJ2-2; CDR3aa: CATAGGLAERAGELFF
v_gene: TRBV6-1; j_gene: TRBJ1-1; CDR3aa: CASRDTEAFF